The 21 T cell receptor beta chains below come from one sample, sequenced in a study of T-cell memory formation after mild COVID-19. TCRdb reanalysed the 5' RACE reads using MiXCR and keeps one entry per CDR3 protein. The table records just under 550,000 distinct CDR3 sequences, about a fifth of them present only once. Sequenced material: PBMCs or a T cell subset sorted from them (not recorded which). The receptors come from an adult woman who had mild COVID-19 (a few samples of this study predate the infection). Cell type and time point are not known.

In its sample, this clonotype was seen a few times. The rearrangement joins TRBV25-1 to TRBJ1-6; possible D gene TRBD1, 5 bases. From germline, CDR1 is MGHDK and CDR2 SYGVNS. Trimming removed 4 bases at V and 13 bases at J, with 8 bases between. The CDR3 has 11 amino acids. The CDR3 loop reads CASSGGSPLHF. In nucleotides, the CDR3 is TGTGCCAGCAGTGGGGGCTCGCCCCTCCACTTT.

The sample holds a few counts of this clonotype. This rearrangement joins TRBV6-4 to TRBJ1-1; 11 nucleotides agree with TRBD1. From germline, CDR1 is MRHNA and CDR2 SNTAGT. The CDR3 is 16 residues long. After removal of 5 bases from V and 3 bases from J, the junction contained 8 bases not matched to a gene. CDR3 in DNA: TGTGCCAGCAGTCCTACGGGACAGGGGGGCTACACTGAAGCTTTCTTT. It specifies CASSPTGQGGYTEAFF.

This clonotype occurred a few times. V gene TRBV18 combines with J gene TRBJ2-7; 7 bases match TRBD2. Germline CDR1 is KGHSH and CDR2 is LQKENI. The CDR3 totals 17 residues. V shed 6 bases, J shed 2 bases, and the junction held 16 bases outside the gene matches. In nucleotides, the CDR3 is TGTGCCAGCTCTCTAAATGGACTAGGGGAAATAACCTACGAGCAGTACTTC. Translated: CASSLNGLGEITYEQYF.

The rearrangement joins TRBV7-2 to TRBJ2-3; D tentatively fits TRBD1 or TRBD2 (5 bases each). Germline V lookup: CDR1 SGHTA, CDR2 FQGNSA. This CDR3 region has 15 residues. V was pared by 5 bases and J by 4 bases, with 16 bases between. The CDR3 nucleotides are TGTGCCAGCAGCCCCGGGGCAGGGAGCGCAGATACGCAGTATTTT. Its translation: CASSPGAGSADTQYF.

The chain is built from TRBV5-1 and TRBJ2-7; 8 bases match TRBD1. CDR1 is SGHRS and CDR2 is YFSETQ in the germline V gene. After removal of 4 bases from V and 6 bases from J, the junction contained 6 bases not matched to a gene. This CDR3 spans 13 amino acids. The CDR3 DNA follows: TGCGCCAGCAGCGAACAGGGGGTCGCCGAGCAGTACTTC. It codes for CASSEQGVAEQYF.

The chain is built from TRBV3-1 and TRBJ2-7, with a weak D call TRBD1 (6 bases). Germline-derived CDR1 and CDR2 are LGHDT and YNNKEL (reference sequence). The CDR3 spans 14 residues. V was pared by 6 bases and J by 3 bases, with 15 bases between. CDR3 nucleotide sequence: TGTGCCAGCAGTCCTGGGACACGAAACTACGAGCAGTACTTC. It is translated as CASSPGTRNYEQYF.

Here the CDR3 reads CASSGDRAREQYF. DNA for the CDR3: TGTGCCAGCAGCGGGGACAGGGCTCGAGAGCAGTACTTC. The V call is TRBV7-9, the J call TRBJ2-7, with 9 bases fitting TRBD1. Trimming removed 5 bases from V and 7 bases from J; junction bases left unmatched: 6. The CDR3 is made up of 13 amino acids. Germline values: CDR1 SEHNR, CDR2 FQNEAQ (reference sequence).

The chain joins TRBV6-1 to TRBJ2-1; a possible D gene is TRBD2 (5 bases). Trimming left V 6 bases short and J 9 bases short, with 21 bases between. CDR1 and CDR2 (germline): MNHNS, SASEGT. The CDR3 has 15 residues. CDR3 in amino acids: CASRKVGRGLGEQFF. The CDR3, as DNA: TGTGCCAGCAGGAAAGTTGGTCGGGGTCTTGGTGAGCAGTTCTTC.

The chain joins TRBV4-1 to TRBJ2-3; tentatively, D is TRBD1 (5 bases). Germline V lookup: CDR1 MGHRA, CDR2 YSYEKL. The CDR3 sequence is 15 residues long. Trimming stripped 3 bases from V and 4 bases from J, with 14 bases between. The CDR3 sequence is CASSQMSGWADTQYF. The CDR3 DNA reads TGCGCCAGCAGCCAGATGTCAGGGTGGGCAGATACGCAGTATTTT.

The V and J genes are TRBV2 and TRBJ2-2; tentative D call: TRBD1 (6 bases). Germline V gives CDR1 SNHLY, CDR2 FYNNEI. The length of the CDR3 is 15 residues. Trimming stripped 6 bases from V and 3 bases from J, with 14 bases between. DNA for the CDR3: TGTGCCAGCAGGGCGCTCGGGACATACACCGGGGAGCTGTTTTTT. Amino acids: CASRALGTYTGELFF.

This clonotype was seen at least ten times. The chain couples TRBV9 to TRBJ2-1; D may correspond to TRBD1 or TRBD2 (7 bases each). The CDR3 is 12 amino acids. V lost 5 bases, J lost 9 bases, and 12 bases lay in between. Germline loops: CDR1 SGDLS, CDR2 YYNGEE. CDR3 amino acids: CASRSGGGEQFF. The CDR3 DNA sequence: TGTGCCAGCAGATCAGGGGGGGGTGAGCAGTTCTTC.

This clonotype was counted ten times or more. The rearrangement uses TRBV29-1 and TRBJ2-1, with D possibly matching TRBD2 (6 bases). V lost 2 bases, J lost 4 bases, and 6 bases lay in between. The germline V gene encodes CDR1 SQVTM and CDR2 ANQGSEA. This CDR3 is 12 amino acids long. CDR3 in amino acids: CSVERGYNEQFF. The DNA for the CDR3 is TGCAGCGTTGAACGGGGGTACAATGAGCAGTTCTTC.

The chain couples TRBV6-5 to TRBJ2-3; perhaps TRBD2 as D (6 bases). The germline V and J ends were trimmed by 1 base and 1 base, with 12 bases remaining between them. The CDR3 is 16 amino acids. Germline CDR1 reads MNHEY; CDR2 reads SVGAGI. This CDR3 reads CASSYLGWGGTDTQYF. DNA of the CDR3: TGTGCCAGCAGTTACTTGGGGTGGGGGGGCACAGATACGCAGTATTTT.

This chain uses TRBV5-5 with TRBJ2-1; D could derive from TRBD1 or TRBD2 (5 bases each). The CDR3 totals 14 residues. Trimming pared 0 bases from V and 7 bases from J, leaving 11 bases between. In germline, CDR1 is SGHKS, CDR2 YYEKEE (reference sequence). In DNA, the CDR3 is TGTGCCAGCAGCTTGGAGTGGGGGAGTAATGAGCAGTTCTTC. As protein: CASSLEWGSNEQFF.

This clonotype was recorded only once. CDR3 in DNA: TGTGCCAGCAGTCCTGTAAGGGGGCGCAGTGGCAATCAGCCCCAGCATTTT. Residues: CASSPVRGRSGNQPQHF. This chain connects TRBV7-8 to TRBJ1-5; TRBD1 matches at 7 bases. CDR1 is SGHVS and CDR2 is FQNEAQ in the germline V gene. The CDR3 runs 17 residues. Germline trimming cut 6 bases from V and 2 bases from J; bases unmatched to any gene: 13. The whole variable domain, filled in from reference TRBV7-8 and TRBJ1-5, reads GAGVSQSPRYKVAKRGQDVALRCDPISGHVSLFWYQQALGQGPEFLTYFQNEAQLDKSGLPSDRFFAERPEGSVSTLKIQRTQQEDSAVYLCASSPVRGRSGNQPQHFGDGTRLSIL.

This rearrangement joins TRBV12-3 or TRBV12-4 to TRBJ1-2; unclear D gene. This CDR3 contains 16 residues. The V end lost 4 bases, the J end lost 4 bases, and 19 bases lay between the germline ends. Here the CDR3 DNA reads TGTGCCAGCAGTTCGGTGCGAGGACGACGGACCTATGGCTACACCTTC. It translates to CASSSVRGRRTYGYTF.

The chain has TRBV9 and TRBJ2-7, with TRBD2 identical over 7 bases. CDR3 length equals 14 residues. Germline assignment: CDR1 SGDLS and CDR2 YYNGEE. V lost 2 bases and J lost 3; bases outside the gene matches: 5. The CDR3, as DNA: TGTGCCAGCAGCGTGAGCGGGAAGCACTACGAGCAGTACTTC. It is translated as CASSVSGKHYEQYF. Full variable domain (outside the CDR3, taken from reference TRBV9 and TRBJ2-7): DSGVTQTPKHLITATGQRVTLRCSPRSGDLSVYWYQQSLDQGLQFLIQYYNGEERAKGNILERFSAQQFPDLHSELNLSSLELGDSALYFCASSVSGKHYEQYFGPGTRLTVT.

This clonotype showed up just a few times. The genes are TRBV5-1 and TRBJ2-2, with TRBD1 matching 7 bases. This CDR3 is built from 14 residues. J gave up 5 bases and V 3 bases, and 4 bases lay outside the gene matches. Germline assignment: CDR1 SGHRS and CDR2 YFSETQ. The CDR3, as DNA: TGCGCCAGCAGCTGGACAGGCGGGACCGGGGAGCTGTTTTTT. Encoded protein: CASSWTGGTGELFF.

This clonotype was seen a few times. The V and J genes are TRBV7-2 and TRBJ2-1; possibly TRBD2 for D (5 bases). Trimming took off 1 base at V and 3 bases at J, with 13 bases between the two ends. The V gene's germline CDR1 is SGHTA and CDR2 FQGNSA. The CDR3 is made up of 16 amino acids. CDR3 in amino acids: CASSLDITGSYNEQFF. The CDR3, as DNA: TGTGCCAGCAGCTTAGACATTACGGGAAGCTACAATGAGCAGTTCTTC.

The V call is TRBV9, the J call TRBJ1-2; possibly TRBD1 for D (5 bases). Trimming removed 0 bases at V and 4 bases at J, with 13 bases between. CDR3 length: 15 residues. Germline CDR1 reads SGDLS; CDR2 reads YYNGEE. The CDR3 sequence: CASSVATGLIYGYTF. In DNA, the CDR3 is TGTGCCAGCAGCGTAGCTACGGGACTTATCTATGGCTACACCTTC.

There are a few counts of this clonotype. The rearrangement links TRBV12-3 or TRBV12-4 to TRBJ1-2, with 7 bases matching TRBD1. The CDR3 extends over 15 amino acids. Germline trimming cut 1 base from V and 5 bases from J; bases unmatched to any gene: 7. The CDR3 loop reads CASSLGRDRKYGYTF. In DNA form, the CDR3 reads TGTGCCAGCAGTTTAGGGCGGGACAGAAAATATGGCTACACCTTC.